Each of the 20 T cell receptor beta chains below was sequenced from the same sample in a study of shared clonotypes between healthy human individuals. The method was immunoSEQ multiplex PCR; TCRdb's version includes in-frame clones alone and lacks a portion of them. Here the sample spans about 2.3 million clones, 85% to 95% being singletons. Material for sequencing was naive CD4+ T cells from PBMCs. The subset is: CD45RA+ positively selected. The receptors come from a man aged 18-30 years in good health. Some clones in this sample may be carry-over from other donors' samples.

This chain uses TRBV28 with TRBJ1-1; no clear D gene. V was trimmed by 1 base and J by 0 bases, leaving 15 bases between them. The CDR3 is 17 amino acids. Germline assignment: CDR1 MDHEN and CDR2 SYDVKM. The CDR3 region is CASSLFRLTPLNTEAFF. The CDR3 DNA reads TGTGCCAGCAGTTTATTCAGACTTACACCCTTGAACACTGAAGCTTTCTTT.

This clone has a single count. This specimen includes other DNA sequences encoding the same CDR3. The chain links TRBV7-2 to TRBJ1-5, with 9 nucleotides matching TRBD1. Losses at the gene ends were 3 bases for V and 6 bases for J; bases not matched to a gene: 3. The CDR3 is 14 residues long. The germline CDR1 and CDR2 sequences are SGHTA and FQGNSA. CDR3 DNA sequence: TGTGCCAGCAGCTTCGGACAGGGGAGTCAGCCCCAGCATTTT. This encodes CASSFGQGSQPQHF.

J is TRBJ1-4 and V is TRBV6-5; D is undetermined. The CDR3 extends over 11 amino acids. The V gene lost 4 bases and the J gene lost 8 bases, with 5 bases spanning the gap. The germline V gene has CDR1 MNHEY and CDR2 SVGAGI. The CDR3 region has the DNA TGTGCCAGCAGTTCCCCCGAAAAACTGTTTTTT. Residues: CASSSPEKLFF.

The V and J genes are TRBV5-1 and TRBJ2-2, with 9 bases that match TRBD2. The J segment lost 7 bases and the V segment lost 6 bases, leaving 10 bases of the junction unmatched. The CDR3 runs 15 residues. Germline values: CDR1 SGHRS, CDR2 YFSETQ. As DNA, the CDR3 is TGCGCCAGCAACCCGGTAGCGGGAGTAATCGGGGAGCTGTTTTTT. Encoded protein: CASNPVAGVIGELFF.

The chain couples TRBV6-7 to TRBJ2-1; D gene unclear. TRBV6-7 is labeled an ORF, and its function is uncertain. The V and J ends lost 8 bases and 4 bases respectively, with 9 bases between them. CDR3 length: 12 amino acids. The CDR3 DNA is TGTGCCAGCGACCAACCTTACAATGAGCAGTTCTTC. It yields the protein CASDQPYNEQFF.

The J gene is TRBJ2-4, the V gene TRBV5-4, with a possible D match to TRBD2 (6 bases). The CDR3 spans 15 residues. Trimming removed 1 base from V and 7 bases from J, with 15 bases in between. The V gene's germline CDR1 is SGHNT and CDR2 YYREEE (reference sequence). The CDR3 here is CASSLYPGGWNIQYF. The CDR3 DNA reads as TGTGCCAGCAGCTTGTACCCCGGAGGGTGGAACATTCAGTACTTC.

This chain links TRBV11-1 with TRBJ1-1; TRBD1 aligns across 7 bases. V trimming: 3 bases; J trimming: 4 bases; junction bases outside the gene matches: 8. The germline V gene has CDR1 SGHAT and CDR2 FQDESV (reference sequence). The CDR3 contains 15 residues. CDR3 residues: CASSFYRGGSTEAFF. The CDR3 DNA is TGTGCCAGCAGCTTTTACAGGGGCGGAAGCACTGAAGCTTTCTTT.

This chain uses TRBV7-7 with TRBJ2-3; 8 nucleotides align to TRBD1. This CDR3 has 14 amino acids. Germline CDR1 and CDR2: SSHAT and FNYEAQ (reference sequence). With V trimmed by 5 bases and J by 3 bases, 4 bases remained unmatched. CDR3 protein: CASSPDRGTDTQYF. In DNA, the CDR3 is TGTGCCAGCAGCCCTGACAGGGGAACAGATACGCAGTATTTT.

The chain combines TRBV7-8 with TRBJ1-2; D is ambiguous. The germline V gene has CDR1 SGHVS and CDR2 FQNEAQ. V lost 1 base and J 4 bases, leaving 13 bases between the germline ends. There are 15 residues in the CDR3. The CDR3: CASSLVMSPAYGYTF. The CDR3 DNA sequence: TGTGCCAGCAGCTTAGTTATGTCCCCGGCCTATGGCTACACCTTC. Variable domain in full (rest from reference TRBV7-8 and TRBJ1-2): GAGVSQSPRYKVAKRGQDVALRCDPISGHVSLFWYQQALGQGPEFLTYFQNEAQLDKSGLPSDRFFAERPEGSVSTLKIQRTQQEDSAVYLCASSLVMSPAYGYTFGSGTRLTVV.

The chain recombines TRBV29-1 with TRBJ1-2, with D perhaps TRBD1 (6 bases). Between the trimmed V and J ends, which lost 2 bases and 0 bases, there was a span of 16 bases. Germline V gene lookup returns CDR1 SQVTM and CDR2 ANQGSEA. The CDR3 has 16 amino acids. Here the CDR3 reads CSVESGGPITNYGYTF. The CDR3 nucleotides are TGCAGCGTTGAAAGTGGGGGCCCCATAACTAACTATGGCTACACCTTC.

This clone was observed a single time. This sequence joins TRBV2 and TRBJ2-6; unclear D gene. Germline CDR1 and CDR2: SNHLY and FYNNEI. The CDR3 spans 12 residues. With 11 bases removed from V and 0 bases from J, the gap between germline ends came to 5 bases. CDR3 DNA sequence: TGTGCCTCAGACTCTGGGGCCAACGTCCTGACTTTC. Amino acid sequence: CASDSGANVLTF.

As DNA, the CDR3 is TGTGCCAGTAGTAAAGGCGGGACACCCCCCTACGAGCAGTACTTC. Amino acid sequence: CASSKGGTPPYEQYF. V and J are TRBV19 and TRBJ2-7, with D possibly called TRBD1 or TRBD2 (6 bases each). The CDR3 totals 15 residues. CDR1 and CDR2 from the germline V gene are LNHDA and SQIVND (reference sequence). V shed 4 bases and J shed 2 bases, with 15 bases lying between them.

V gene TRBV29-1 combines with J gene TRBJ2-5; D remains unclear. TRBJ2-7 explains the end of the DNA better; the J call may be wrong. This CDR3 has 10 amino acids. The germline gives CDR1 SQVTM, CDR2 ANQGSEA. The CDR3, as DNA: TGCAGCGTTCTGTACTACGAGCAGTACTTC. Translated, it gives CSVLYYEQYF.

About this clone itself: Other DNA sequences within the sample encode an identical CDR3. The V and J genes are TRBV28 and TRBJ2-1; D is undetermined. The germline V and J ends were trimmed by 6 bases and 0 bases, with 3 bases remaining between them. Germline V gene lookup returns CDR1 MDHEN and CDR2 SYDVKM. The CDR3 runs 12 residues. The CDR3 region has the DNA TGTGCCAGCAGCTTCTCCTACAATGAGCAGTTCTTC. This sequence encodes CASSFSYNEQFF.

The genes are TRBV30 and TRBJ1-2, with no clear D. Germline V gene sequence: CDR1 GTSNPN, CDR2 SVGIG (reference sequence). The V end lost 0 bases, the J end lost 6 bases, and 11 bases lay between the germline ends. The CDR3 totals 13 residues. This CDR3 is CAWSVGPGNGYTF. DNA of the CDR3: TGTGCCTGGAGTGTAGGACCCGGGAATGGCTACACCTTC.

V usage is TRBV28 and J usage is TRBJ1-1, with D possibly being TRBD1 (6 bases). The CDR3 sequence is 17 residues long. V was cut by 7 bases and J by 5 bases, with 26 bases left in between. Per germline, CDR1 MDHEN and CDR2 SYDVKM. DNA for the CDR3: TGTGCCAGCACCACCCCCGACAGGACCCCCGGGGGAACTGAAGCTTTCTTT. It is translated as CASTTPDRTPGGTEAFF.

The gene calls are TRBV7-2 and TRBJ2-3, with D perhaps matching TRBD1 or TRBD2 (5 bases each). The CDR3 consists of 19 residues. V shed 5 bases and J shed 9 bases, with 33 bases lying between them. Germline V gives CDR1 SGHTA, CDR2 FQGNSA. The CDR3 bases are TGTGCCAGCAGCGGTGAGGGGCGTGGGACCCTCCCTCTACGCCGCACGCAGTATTTT. Translated: CASSGEGRGTLPLRRTQYF.

CDR3 bases: TGTGCCAGCAGCCAGGGGGCTAGGATCGCTGAAGCTTTCTTT. Protein sequence: CASSQGARIAEAFF. The V and J genes are TRBV6-5 and TRBJ1-1, with 8 positions matching TRBD1. Germline V lookup: CDR1 MNHEY, CDR2 SVGAGI. Losses at the gene ends were 6 bases for V and 6 bases for J; bases not matched to a gene: 9. This CDR3 comprises 14 residues.

This chain connects TRBV5-8 to TRBJ2-7; D unclear. The V and J ends lost 1 base and 4 bases respectively, with 3 bases between them. Germline V gene lookup returns CDR1 SGHTS and CDR2 YDEGEE. The CDR3 totals 11 residues. CDR3 residues: CASSLTYEQYF. Here the CDR3 DNA reads TGTGCCAGCAGCTTGACTTACGAGCAGTACTTC.

The chain uses TRBV6-1 and TRBJ2-2; the D gene could be TRBD1 or TRBD2 (5 bases each). The CDR3 runs to 14 residues. Per germline, CDR1 MNHNS and CDR2 SASEGT. V was clipped by 7 bases and J by 3 bases, with 12 bases between them. The CDR3 loop reads CASTPGLDTGELFF. The CDR3 coding sequence is TGTGCCAGCACCCCGGGGCTAGACACCGGGGAGCTGTTTTTT.